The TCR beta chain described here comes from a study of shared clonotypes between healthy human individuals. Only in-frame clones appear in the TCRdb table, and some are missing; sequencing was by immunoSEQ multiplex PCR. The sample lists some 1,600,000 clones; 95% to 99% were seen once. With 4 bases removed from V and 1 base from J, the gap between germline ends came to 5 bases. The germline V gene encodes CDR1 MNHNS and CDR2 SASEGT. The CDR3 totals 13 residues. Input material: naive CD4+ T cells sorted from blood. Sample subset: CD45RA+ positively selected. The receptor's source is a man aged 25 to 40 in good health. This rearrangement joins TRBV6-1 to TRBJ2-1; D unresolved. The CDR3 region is CASSVGSYNEQFF. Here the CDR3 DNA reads TGTGCCAGCAGTGTGGGTTCCTACAATGAGCAGTTCTTC.